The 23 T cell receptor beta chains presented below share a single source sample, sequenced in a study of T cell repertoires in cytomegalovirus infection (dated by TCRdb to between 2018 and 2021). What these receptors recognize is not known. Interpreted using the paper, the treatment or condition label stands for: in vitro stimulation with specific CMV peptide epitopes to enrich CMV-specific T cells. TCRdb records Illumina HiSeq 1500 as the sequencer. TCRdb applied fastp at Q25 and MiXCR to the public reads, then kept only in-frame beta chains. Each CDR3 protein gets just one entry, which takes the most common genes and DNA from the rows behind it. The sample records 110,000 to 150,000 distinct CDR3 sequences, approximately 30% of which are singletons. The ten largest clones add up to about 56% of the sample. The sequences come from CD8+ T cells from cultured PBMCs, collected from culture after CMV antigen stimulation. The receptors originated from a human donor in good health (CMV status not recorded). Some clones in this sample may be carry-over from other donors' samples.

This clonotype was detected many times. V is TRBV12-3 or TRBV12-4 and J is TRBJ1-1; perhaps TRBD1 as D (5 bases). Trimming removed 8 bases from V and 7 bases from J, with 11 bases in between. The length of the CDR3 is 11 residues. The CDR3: CASLRGVEAFF. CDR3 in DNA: TGTGCCAGCCTACGGGGGGTTGAAGCTTTCTTT.

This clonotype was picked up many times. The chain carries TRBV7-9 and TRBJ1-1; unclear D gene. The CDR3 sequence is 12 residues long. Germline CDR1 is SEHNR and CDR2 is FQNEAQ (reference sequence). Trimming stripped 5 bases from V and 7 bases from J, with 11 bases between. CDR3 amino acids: CASSPAMVEAFF. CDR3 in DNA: TGTGCCAGCAGCCCTGCAATGGTTGAAGCTTTCTTT.

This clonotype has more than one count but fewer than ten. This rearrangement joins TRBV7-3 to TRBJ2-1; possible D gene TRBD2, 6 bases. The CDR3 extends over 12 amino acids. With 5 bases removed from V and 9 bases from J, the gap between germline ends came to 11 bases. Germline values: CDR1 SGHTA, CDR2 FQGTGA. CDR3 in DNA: TGTGCCAGCAGCCTCAGGAGGGGTGAGCAGTTCTTC. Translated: CASSLRRGEQFF.

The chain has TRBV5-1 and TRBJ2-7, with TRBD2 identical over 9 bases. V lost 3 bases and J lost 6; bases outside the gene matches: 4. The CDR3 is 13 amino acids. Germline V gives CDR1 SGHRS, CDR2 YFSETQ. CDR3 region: CASSWGTSFEQYF. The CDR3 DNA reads TGCGCCAGCAGCTGGGGGACTAGCTTCGAGCAGTACTTC.

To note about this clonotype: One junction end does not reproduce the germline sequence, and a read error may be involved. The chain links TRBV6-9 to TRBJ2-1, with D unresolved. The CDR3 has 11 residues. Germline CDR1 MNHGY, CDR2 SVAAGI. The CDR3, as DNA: TGTGCCAGCTACCTTCCGGGCCCCTGTGTCTTC. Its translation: CASYLPGPCVF.

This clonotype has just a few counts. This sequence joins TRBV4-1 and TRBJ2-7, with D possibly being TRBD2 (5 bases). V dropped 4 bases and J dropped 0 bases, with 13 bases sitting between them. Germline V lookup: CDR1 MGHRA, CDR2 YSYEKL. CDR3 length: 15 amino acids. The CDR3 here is CASSLERRSSYEQYF. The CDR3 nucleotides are TGCGCCAGCAGCCTCGAGCGGAGGAGCTCCTACGAGCAGTACTTC.

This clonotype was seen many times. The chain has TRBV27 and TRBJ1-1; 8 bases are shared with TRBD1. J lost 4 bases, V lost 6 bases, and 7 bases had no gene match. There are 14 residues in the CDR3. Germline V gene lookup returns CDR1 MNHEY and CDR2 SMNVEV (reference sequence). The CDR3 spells CASSLDRAGTEAFF. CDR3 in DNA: TGTGCCAGCAGCCTGGACAGGGCGGGCACTGAAGCTTTCTTT.

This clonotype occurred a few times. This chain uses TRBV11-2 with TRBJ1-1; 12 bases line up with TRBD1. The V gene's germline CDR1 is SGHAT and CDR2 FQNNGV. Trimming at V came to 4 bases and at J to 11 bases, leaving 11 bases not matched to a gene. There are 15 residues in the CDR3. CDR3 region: CASSYGTGGLDTAFF. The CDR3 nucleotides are TGTGCCAGCAGCTACGGGACAGGGGGCCTTGATACGGCTTTCTTT.

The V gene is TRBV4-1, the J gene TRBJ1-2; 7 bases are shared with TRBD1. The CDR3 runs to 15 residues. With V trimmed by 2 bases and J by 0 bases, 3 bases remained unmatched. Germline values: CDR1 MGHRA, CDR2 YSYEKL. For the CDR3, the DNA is TGCGCCAGCAGCCAAAGACAGGGCGCTAACTATGGCTACACCTTC. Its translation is CASSQRQGANYGYTF.

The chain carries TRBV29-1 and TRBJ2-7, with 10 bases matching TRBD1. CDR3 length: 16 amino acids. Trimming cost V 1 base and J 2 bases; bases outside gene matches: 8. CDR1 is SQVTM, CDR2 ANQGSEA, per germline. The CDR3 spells CSVEATDRGIPYEQYF. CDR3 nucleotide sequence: TGCAGCGTTGAAGCGACGGACAGGGGGATCCCCTACGAGCAGTACTTC.

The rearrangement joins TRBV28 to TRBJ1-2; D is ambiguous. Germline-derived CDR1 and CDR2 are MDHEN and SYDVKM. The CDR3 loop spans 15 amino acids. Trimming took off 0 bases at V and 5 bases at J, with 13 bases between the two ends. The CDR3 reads CASSLCSDWLYGYTF. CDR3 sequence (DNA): TGTGCCAGCAGTTTATGCTCTGACTGGCTTTATGGCTACACCTTC.

CDR3 in DNA: TGTGCCATTGGGGTTGGAGGATCCTACAATGAGCAGTTCTTC. Translated, it gives CAIGVGGSYNEQFF. This rearrangement joins TRBV10-3 to TRBJ2-1, with a weak D call TRBD2 (5 bases). This CDR3 has 14 amino acids. Trimming pared 9 bases from V and 1 base from J, leaving 13 bases between. Per germline, CDR1 ENHRY and CDR2 SYGVKD.

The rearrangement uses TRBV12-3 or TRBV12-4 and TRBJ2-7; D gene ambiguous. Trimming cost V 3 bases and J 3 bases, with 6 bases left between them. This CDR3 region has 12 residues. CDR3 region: CASSFDGYEQYF. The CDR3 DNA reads TGTGCCAGCAGTTTCGACGGCTACGAGCAGTACTTC.

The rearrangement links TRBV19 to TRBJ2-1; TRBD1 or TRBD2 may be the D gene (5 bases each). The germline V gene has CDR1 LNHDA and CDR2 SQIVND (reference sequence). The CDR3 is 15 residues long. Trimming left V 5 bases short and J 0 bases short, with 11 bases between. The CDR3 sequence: CASSWDVSSYNEQFF. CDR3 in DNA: TGTGCCAGTAGTTGGGACGTGAGCTCCTACAATGAGCAGTTCTTC. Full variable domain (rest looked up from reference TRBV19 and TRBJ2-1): DGGITQSPKYLFRKEGQNVTLSCEQNLNHDAMYWYRQDPGQGLRLIYYSQIVNDFQKGDIAEGYSVSREKKESFPLTVTSAQKNPTAFYLCASSWDVSSYNEQFFGPGTRLTVL.

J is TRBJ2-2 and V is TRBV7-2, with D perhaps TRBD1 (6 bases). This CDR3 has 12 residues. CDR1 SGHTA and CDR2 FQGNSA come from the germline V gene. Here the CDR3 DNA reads TGTGTCATGACACAGGGCACCGGGGAGCTGTTTTTT. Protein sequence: CVMTQGTGELFF.

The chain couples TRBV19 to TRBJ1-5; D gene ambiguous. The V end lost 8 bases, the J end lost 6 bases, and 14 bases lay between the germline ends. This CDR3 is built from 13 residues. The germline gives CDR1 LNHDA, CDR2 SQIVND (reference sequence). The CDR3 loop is CASSLSAGQPQHF. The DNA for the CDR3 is TGTGCCAGTTCGTTGAGCGCCGGTCAGCCCCAGCATTTT.

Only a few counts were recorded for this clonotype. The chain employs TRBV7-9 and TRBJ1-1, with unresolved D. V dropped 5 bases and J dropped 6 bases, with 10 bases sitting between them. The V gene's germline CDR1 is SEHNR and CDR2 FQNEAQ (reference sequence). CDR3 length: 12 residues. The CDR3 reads CASSLLGPEAFF. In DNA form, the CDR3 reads TGTGCCAGCAGCCTCCTCGGCCCTGAAGCTTTCTTT. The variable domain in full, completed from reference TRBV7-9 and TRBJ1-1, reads DTGVSQNPRHKITKRGQNVTFRCDPISEHNRLYWYRQTLGQGPEFLTYFQNEAQLEKSRLLSDRFSAERPKGSFSTLEIQRTEQGDSAMYLCASSLLGPEAFFGQGTRLTVV.

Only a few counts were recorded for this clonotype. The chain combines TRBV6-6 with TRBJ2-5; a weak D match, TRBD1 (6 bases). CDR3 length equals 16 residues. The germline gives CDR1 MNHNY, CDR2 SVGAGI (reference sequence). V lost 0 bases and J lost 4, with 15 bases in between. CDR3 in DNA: TGTGCCAGCAGTTACTCGACGGGACATGGTCGAGAGACCCAGTACTTC. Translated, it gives CASSYSTGHGRETQYF.

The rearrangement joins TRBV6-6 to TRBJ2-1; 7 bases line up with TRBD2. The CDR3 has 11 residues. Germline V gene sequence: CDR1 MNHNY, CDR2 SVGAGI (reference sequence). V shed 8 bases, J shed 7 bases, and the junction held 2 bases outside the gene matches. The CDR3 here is CASGGGNEQFF. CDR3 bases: TGTGCCAGCGGGGGGGGGAATGAGCAGTTCTTC.

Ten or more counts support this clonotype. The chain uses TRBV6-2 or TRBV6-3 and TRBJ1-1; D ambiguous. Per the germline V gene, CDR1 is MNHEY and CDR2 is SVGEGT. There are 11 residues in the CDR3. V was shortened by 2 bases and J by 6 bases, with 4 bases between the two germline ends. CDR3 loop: CASSYPSEAFF. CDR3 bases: TGTGCCAGCAGTTACCCGTCTGAAGCTTTCTTT.

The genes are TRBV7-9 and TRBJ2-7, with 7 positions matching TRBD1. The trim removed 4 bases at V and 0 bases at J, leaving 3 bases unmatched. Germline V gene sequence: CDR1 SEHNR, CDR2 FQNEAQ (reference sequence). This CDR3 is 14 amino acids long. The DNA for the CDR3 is TGTGCCAGCAGCTCCGGGACAGACTCCTACGAGCAGTACTTC. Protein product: CASSSGTDSYEQYF.

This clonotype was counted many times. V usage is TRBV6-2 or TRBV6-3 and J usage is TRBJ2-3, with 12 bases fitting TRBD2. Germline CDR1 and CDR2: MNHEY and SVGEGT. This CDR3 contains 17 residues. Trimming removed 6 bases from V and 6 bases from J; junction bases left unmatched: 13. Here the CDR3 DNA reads TGTGCCAGCAGAGAGATCCCCTCTAGCGGGGGGGAGGATACGCAGTATTTT. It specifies CASREIPSSGGEDTQYF.

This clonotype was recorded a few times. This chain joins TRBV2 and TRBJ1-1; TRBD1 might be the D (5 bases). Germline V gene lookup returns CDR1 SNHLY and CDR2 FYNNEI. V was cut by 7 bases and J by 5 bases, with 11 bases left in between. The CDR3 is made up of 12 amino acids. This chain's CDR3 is CASTQGETEAFF. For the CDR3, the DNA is TGTGCCAGCACGCAGGGCGAAACTGAAGCTTTCTTT.